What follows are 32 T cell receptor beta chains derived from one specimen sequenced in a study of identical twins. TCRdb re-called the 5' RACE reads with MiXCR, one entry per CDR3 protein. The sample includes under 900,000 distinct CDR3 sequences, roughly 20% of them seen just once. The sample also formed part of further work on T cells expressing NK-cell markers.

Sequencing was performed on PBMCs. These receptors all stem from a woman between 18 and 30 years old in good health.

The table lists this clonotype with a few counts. The CDR3 sequence: CASSLRGQGFTEAFF. The CDR3 region has the DNA TGTGCCAGCAGCTTAAGGGGACAGGGCTTCACTGAAGCTTTCTTT. The rearrangement joins TRBV7-2 to TRBJ1-1; TRBD1 matches at 9 bases. In germline, CDR1 is SGHTA, CDR2 FQGNSA. J lost 4 bases, V lost 2 bases, and 5 bases had no gene match. This CDR3 region has 15 residues.

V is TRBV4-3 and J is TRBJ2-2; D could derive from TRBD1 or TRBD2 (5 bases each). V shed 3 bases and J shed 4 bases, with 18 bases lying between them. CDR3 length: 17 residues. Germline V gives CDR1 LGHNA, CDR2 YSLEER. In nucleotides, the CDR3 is TGCGCCAGCAGCCACCTGGCCTCTATGGGACCCACCGGGGAGCTGTTTTTT. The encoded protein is CASSHLASMGPTGELFF.

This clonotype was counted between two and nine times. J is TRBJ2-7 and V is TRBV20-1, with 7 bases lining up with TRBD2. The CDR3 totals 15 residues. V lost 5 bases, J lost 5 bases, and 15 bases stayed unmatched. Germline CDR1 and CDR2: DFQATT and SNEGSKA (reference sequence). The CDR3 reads CSAPNPSGTGDEQYF. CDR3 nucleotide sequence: TGCAGTGCTCCCAACCCCAGCGGGACTGGGGACGAGCAGTACTTC.

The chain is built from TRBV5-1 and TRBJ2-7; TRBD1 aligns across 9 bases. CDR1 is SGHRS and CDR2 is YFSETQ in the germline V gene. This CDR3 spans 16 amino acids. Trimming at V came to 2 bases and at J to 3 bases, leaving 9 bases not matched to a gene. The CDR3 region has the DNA TGCGCCAGCAGCTTTTATCCGGGACAGGGACTCTACGAGCAGTACTTC. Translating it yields CASSFYPGQGLYEQYF.

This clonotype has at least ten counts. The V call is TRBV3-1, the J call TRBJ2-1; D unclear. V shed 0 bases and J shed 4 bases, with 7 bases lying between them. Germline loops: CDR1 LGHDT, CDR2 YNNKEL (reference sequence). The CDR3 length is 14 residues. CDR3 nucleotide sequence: TGTGCCAGCAGCCAAGATCTAGGTTACAATGAGCAGTTCTTC. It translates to CASSQDLGYNEQFF.

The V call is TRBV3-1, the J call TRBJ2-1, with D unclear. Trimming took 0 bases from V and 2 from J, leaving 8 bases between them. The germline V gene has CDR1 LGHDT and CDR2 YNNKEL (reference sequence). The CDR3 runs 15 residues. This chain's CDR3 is CASSQDGSPYNEQFF. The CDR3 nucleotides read TGTGCCAGCAGCCAAGATGGTAGTCCCTACAATGAGCAGTTCTTC.

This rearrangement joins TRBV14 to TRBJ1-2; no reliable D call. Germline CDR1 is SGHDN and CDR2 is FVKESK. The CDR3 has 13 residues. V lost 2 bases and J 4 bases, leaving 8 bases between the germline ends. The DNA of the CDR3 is TGTGCCAGCAGCCAAAACGGACTCTATGGCTACACCTTC. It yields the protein CASSQNGLYGYTF.

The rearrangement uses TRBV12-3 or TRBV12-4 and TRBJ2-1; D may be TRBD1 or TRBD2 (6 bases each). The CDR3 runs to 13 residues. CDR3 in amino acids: CAVRQDYNNEQFF. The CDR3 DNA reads TGTGCAGTCCGACAGGACTACAACAATGAGCAGTTCTTC.

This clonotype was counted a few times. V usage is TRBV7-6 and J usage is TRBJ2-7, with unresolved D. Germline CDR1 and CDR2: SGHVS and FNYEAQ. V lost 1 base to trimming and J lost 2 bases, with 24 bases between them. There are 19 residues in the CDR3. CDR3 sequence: CASSLVRPTWGGVPYEQYF. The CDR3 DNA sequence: TGTGCCAGCAGCTTAGTTCGGCCTACGTGGGGTGGGGTACCCTACGAGCAGTACTTC.

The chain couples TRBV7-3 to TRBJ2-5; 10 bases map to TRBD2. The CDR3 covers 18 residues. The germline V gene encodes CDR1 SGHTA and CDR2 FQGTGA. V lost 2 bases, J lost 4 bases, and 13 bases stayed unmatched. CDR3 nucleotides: TGTGCCAGCAGCTTATCTGGCTCAGCGGGGGGGCCGATAGAGACCCAGTACTTC. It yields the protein CASSLSGSAGGPIETQYF.

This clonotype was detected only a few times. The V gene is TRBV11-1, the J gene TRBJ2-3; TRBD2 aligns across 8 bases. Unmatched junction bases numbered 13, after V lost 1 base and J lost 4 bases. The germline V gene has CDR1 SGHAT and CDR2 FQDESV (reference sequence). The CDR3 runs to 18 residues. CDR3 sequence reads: CASSLGIGGEGSADTQYF. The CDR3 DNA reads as TGTGCCAGCAGCTTAGGTATCGGGGGGGAGGGCTCGGCAGATACGCAGTATTTT.

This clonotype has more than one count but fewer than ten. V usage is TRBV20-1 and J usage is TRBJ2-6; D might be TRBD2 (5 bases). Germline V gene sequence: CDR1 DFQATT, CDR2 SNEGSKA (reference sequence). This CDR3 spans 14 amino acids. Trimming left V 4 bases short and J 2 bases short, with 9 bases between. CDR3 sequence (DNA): TGCAGTGCTATCGAGGGAACTGGGGCCAACGTCCTGACTTTC. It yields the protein CSAIEGTGANVLTF.

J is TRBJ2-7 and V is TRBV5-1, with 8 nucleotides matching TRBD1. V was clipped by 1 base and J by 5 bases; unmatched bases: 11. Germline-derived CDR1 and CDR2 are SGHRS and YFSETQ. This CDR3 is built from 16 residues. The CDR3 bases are TGCGCCAGCAGCTTGTTAGCCCGGACAGGGATTCACGAGCAGTACTTC. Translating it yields CASSLLARTGIHEQYF.

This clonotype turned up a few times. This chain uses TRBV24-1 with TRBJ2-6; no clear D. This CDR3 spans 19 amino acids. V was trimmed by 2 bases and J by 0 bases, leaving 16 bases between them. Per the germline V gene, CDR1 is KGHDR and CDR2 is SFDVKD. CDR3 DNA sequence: TGTGCCACCAGTGATTGGGCCTCAGGAAATGGCTCTGGGGCCAACGTCCTGACTTTC. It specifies CATSDWASGNGSGANVLTF.

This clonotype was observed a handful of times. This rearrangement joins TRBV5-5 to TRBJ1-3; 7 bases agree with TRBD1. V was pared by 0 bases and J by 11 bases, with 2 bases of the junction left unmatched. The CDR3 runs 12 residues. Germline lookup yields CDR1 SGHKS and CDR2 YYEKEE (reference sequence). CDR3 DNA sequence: TGTGCCAGCAGCTTGGCGCAGGGGGCCATATATTTT. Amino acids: CASSLAQGAIYF. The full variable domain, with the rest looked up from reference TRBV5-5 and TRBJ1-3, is DAGVTQSPTHLIKTRGQQVTLRCSPISGHKSVSWYQQVLGQGPQFIFQYYEKEERGRGNFPDRFSARQFPNYSSELNVNALLLGDSALYLCASSLAQGAIYFGEGSWLTVV.

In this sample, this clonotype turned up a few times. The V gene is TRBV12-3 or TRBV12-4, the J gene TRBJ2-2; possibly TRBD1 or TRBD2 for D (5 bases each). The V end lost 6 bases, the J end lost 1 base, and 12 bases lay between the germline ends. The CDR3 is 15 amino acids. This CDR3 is CASSRDARNTGELFF. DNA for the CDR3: TGTGCCAGCAGCCGGGACGCGAGGAACACCGGGGAGCTGTTTTTT.

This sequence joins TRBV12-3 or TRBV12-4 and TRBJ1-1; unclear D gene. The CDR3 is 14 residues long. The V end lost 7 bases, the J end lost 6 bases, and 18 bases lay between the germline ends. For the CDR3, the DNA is TGTGCCAGCATCGAGGGTCGCCGTCTCCCTGAAGCTTTCTTT. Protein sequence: CASIEGRRLPEAFF.

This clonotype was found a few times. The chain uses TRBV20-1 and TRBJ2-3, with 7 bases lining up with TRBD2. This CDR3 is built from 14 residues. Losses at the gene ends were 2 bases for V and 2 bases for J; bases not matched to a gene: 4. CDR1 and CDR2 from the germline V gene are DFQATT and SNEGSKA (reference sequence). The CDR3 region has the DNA TGCAGTGCTAGAAGGCGGGGGATCACAGATACGCAGTATTTT. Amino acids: CSARRRGITDTQYF.

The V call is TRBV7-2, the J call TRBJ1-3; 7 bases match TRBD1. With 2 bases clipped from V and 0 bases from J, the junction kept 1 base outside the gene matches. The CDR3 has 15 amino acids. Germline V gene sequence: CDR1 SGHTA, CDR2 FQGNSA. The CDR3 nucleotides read TGTGCCAGCAGCTTAAGACAGGGCTCTGGAAACACCATATATTTT. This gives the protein CASSLRQGSGNTIYF.

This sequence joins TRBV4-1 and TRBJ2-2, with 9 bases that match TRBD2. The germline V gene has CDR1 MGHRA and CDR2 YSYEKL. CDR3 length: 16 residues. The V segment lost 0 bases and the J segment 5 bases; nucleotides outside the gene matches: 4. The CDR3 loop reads CASSQESGRRTGELFF. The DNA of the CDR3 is TGCGCCAGCAGCCAAGAGAGCGGGAGGAGGACCGGGGAGCTGTTTTTT.

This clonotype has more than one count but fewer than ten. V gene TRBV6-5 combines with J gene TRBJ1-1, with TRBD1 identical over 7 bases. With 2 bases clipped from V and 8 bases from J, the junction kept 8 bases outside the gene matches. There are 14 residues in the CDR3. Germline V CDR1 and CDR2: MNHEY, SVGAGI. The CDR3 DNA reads TGTGCCAGCAGTTACGCAACAGGGGCTGCCGAAGCTTTCTTT. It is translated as CASSYATGAAEAFF.

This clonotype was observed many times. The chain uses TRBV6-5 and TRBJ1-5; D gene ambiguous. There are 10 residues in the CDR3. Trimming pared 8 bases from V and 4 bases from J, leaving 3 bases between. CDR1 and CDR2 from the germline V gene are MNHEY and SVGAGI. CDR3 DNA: TGTGCCAGCGGGAATCAGCCCCAGCATTTT. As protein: CASGNQPQHF.

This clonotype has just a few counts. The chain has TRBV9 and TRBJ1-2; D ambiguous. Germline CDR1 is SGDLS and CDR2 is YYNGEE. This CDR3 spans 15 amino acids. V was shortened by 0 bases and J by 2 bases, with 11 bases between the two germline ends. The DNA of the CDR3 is TGTGCCAGCAGCGTAGGAGTAAAGACGAACTATGGCTACACCTTC. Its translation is CASSVGVKTNYGYTF.

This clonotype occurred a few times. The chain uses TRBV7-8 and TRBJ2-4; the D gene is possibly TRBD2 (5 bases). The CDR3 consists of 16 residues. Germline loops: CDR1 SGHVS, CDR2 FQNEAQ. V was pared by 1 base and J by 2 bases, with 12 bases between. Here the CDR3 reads CASSLGRETTKNIQYF. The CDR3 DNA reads TGTGCCAGCAGCTTAGGACGGGAAACGACCAAAAACATTCAGTACTTC.

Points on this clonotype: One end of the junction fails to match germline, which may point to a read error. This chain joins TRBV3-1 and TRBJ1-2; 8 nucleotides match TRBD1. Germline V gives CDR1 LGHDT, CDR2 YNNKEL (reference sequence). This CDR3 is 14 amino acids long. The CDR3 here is CASSQRSGQAGSFF. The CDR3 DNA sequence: TGTGCCAGCAGCCAACGCTCGGGACAGGCTGGGTCCTTCTTC.

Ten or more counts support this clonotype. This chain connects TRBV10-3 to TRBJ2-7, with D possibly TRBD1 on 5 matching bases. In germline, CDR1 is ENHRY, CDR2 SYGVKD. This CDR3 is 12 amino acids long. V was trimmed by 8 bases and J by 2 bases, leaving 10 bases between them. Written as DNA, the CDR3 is TGTGCCATCGGAACAGGTACCTACGAGCAGTACTTC. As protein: CAIGTGTYEQYF.

The CDR3: CSAPLRDRLDEQYF. CDR3 in DNA: TGCAGTGCTCCCCTACGCGACAGATTAGACGAGCAGTACTTC. This rearrangement joins TRBV20-1 to TRBJ2-7; maybe TRBD1 (5 bases). The CDR3 loop spans 14 amino acids. V was trimmed by 5 bases and J by 5 bases, leaving 19 bases between them. Germline lookup yields CDR1 DFQATT and CDR2 SNEGSKA (reference sequence).

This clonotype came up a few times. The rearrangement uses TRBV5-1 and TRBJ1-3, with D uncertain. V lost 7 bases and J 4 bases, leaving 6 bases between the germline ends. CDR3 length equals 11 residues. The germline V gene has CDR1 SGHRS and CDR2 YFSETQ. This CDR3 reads CASGEGNTIYF. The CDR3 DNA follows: TGCGCCAGCGGCGAGGGAAACACCATATATTTT.

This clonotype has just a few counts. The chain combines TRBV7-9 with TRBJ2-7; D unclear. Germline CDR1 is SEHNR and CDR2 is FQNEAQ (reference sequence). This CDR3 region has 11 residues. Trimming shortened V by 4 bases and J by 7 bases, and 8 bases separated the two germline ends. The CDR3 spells CASSSSVEQYF. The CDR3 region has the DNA TGTGCCAGCAGCTCCTCGGTGGAGCAGTACTTC.

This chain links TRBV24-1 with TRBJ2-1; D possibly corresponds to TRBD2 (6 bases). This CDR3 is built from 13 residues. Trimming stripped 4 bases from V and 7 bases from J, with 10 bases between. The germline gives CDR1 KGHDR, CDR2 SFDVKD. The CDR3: CATSEGTPNEQFF. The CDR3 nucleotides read TGTGCCACCAGTGAAGGGACTCCGAATGAGCAGTTCTTC.

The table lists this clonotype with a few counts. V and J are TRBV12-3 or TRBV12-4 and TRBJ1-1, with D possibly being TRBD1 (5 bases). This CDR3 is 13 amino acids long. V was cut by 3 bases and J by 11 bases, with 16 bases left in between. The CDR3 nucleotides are TGTGCCAGCAGTTTGGTAGGGTTAGGGACGGCTTTCTTT. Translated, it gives CASSLVGLGTAFF.

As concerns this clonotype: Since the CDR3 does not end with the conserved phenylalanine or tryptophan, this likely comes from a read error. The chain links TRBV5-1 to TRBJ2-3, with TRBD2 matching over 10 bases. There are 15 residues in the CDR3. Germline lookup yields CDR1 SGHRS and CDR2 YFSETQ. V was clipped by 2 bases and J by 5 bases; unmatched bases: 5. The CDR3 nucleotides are TGCGCCAGCAGCTTAGCGGGAGGGGAAGAAGATACGCAGTATCTT. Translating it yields CASSLAGGEEDTQYL.